What follows are 7 T cell receptor beta chains derived from one specimen sequenced in a study of blood T cell repertoires in COVID-19. Repertoires were generated with immunoSEQ multiplex PCR, while TCRdb's copy carries only in-frame clones and drops some. The sample includes 95,000 or so clones, 75% to 90% of them seen just once. What was sequenced was peripheral blood. All receptors derive from an elderly man with active or convalescent COVID-19.

This chain uses TRBV19 with TRBJ2-2; D remains ambiguous. The CDR3 has 15 amino acids. CDR1 is LNHDA and CDR2 is SQIVND in the germline V gene (reference sequence). Trimming removed 7 bases at V and 0 bases at J, with 12 bases between. CDR3 loop: CASNRPGANTGELFF. CDR3 bases: TGTGCCAGTAATCGGCCAGGCGCGAACACCGGGGAGCTGTTTTTT.

This clone came up once. The J gene is TRBJ1-1, the V gene TRBV28; TRBD1 is a possible D gene (5 bases). Germline assignment: CDR1 MDHEN and CDR2 SYDVKM. The CDR3 is 13 residues long. The ends were cut back, 6 bases at V and 4 bases at J, with 12 bases in the middle. The CDR3 is CASRGQGGTEAFF. The CDR3 nucleotides are TGTGCCAGCAGAGGGCAGGGTGGCACTGAAGCTTTCTTT.

This chain links TRBV7-2 with TRBJ1-4; 7 positions match TRBD1. The CDR3 loop spans 16 amino acids. In germline, CDR1 is SGHTA, CDR2 FQGNSA. The trim removed 4 bases at V and 0 bases at J, leaving 5 bases unmatched. The CDR3 DNA is TGTGCCAGCAGCTCCGGGACAGCCGCAACTAATGAAAAACTGTTTTTT. As protein: CASSSGTAATNEKLFF.

The chain uses TRBV7-9 and TRBJ1-1; 7 nucleotides align to TRBD1. This CDR3 is built from 14 residues. Germline loops: CDR1 SEHNR, CDR2 FQNEAQ (reference sequence). V gave up 5 bases and J gave up 1 base; unmatched junction bases: 4. CDR3 sequence (DNA): TGTGCCAGCAGCCATCAGGGGGAGAACACTGAAGCTTTCTTT. This translates into CASSHQGENTEAFF. Combining the CDR3 with reference TRBV7-9 and TRBJ1-1 gives the whole variable domain DTGVSQNPRHKITKRGQNVTFRCDPISEHNRLYWYRQTLGQGPEFLTYFQNEAQLEKSRLLSDRFSAERPKGSFSTLEIQRTEQGDSAMYLCASSHQGENTEAFFGQGTRLTVV.

The table lists this clone with a few counts. The rearrangement joins TRBV13 to TRBJ1-1; 7 bases are a match to TRBD1. Germline V gene data show CDR1 as PRHDT and CDR2 as FYEKMQ (reference sequence). The CDR3 runs to 14 residues. With V trimmed by 4 bases and J by 1 base, 3 bases remained unmatched. The CDR3: CASSSRQGNTEAFF. CDR3 nucleotide sequence: TGTGCCAGCAGCTCCAGACAGGGGAACACTGAAGCTTTCTTT. The full variable domain, completed using reference TRBV13 and TRBJ1-1, is AAGVIQSPRHLIKEKRETATLKCYPIPRHDTVYWYQQGPGQDPQFLISFYEKMQSDKGSIPDRFSAQQFSDYHSELNMSSLELGDSALYFCASSSRQGNTEAFFGQGTRLTVV.

The chain carries TRBV20-1 and TRBJ2-7; 9 bases align to TRBD1. The CDR3 has 10 amino acids. Germline assignment: CDR1 DFQATT and CDR2 SNEGSKA (reference sequence). The ends lost 6 bases at V and 12 bases at J; junction bases unmatched: 6. The CDR3 sequence: CSALGGQGYF. CDR3 DNA: TGCAGTGCGTTGGGGGGACAGGGGTACTTC.

The rearrangement uses TRBV9 and TRBJ2-6; no clear D. The germline V and J ends were trimmed by 4 bases and 0 bases, with 8 bases remaining between them. CDR1 is SGDLS and CDR2 is YYNGEE in the germline V gene. This CDR3 has 15 amino acids. This CDR3 is CASSPHISGANVLTF. As DNA, the CDR3 is TGTGCCAGCAGCCCTCACATCTCTGGGGCCAACGTCCTGACTTTC.